This TCR beta chain was sequenced in a study of T cell changes during pregnancy in multiple sclerosis. The germline gives CDR1 SGHVS, CDR2 FQNEAQ. The CDR3 length is 15 residues. The junction had 6 bases not matched to a gene; V was cut back by 4 bases and J by 7 bases. Some clones are missing from TCRdb's copy, which holds only in-frame ones; the method was immunoSEQ multiplex PCR. The sample lists 35,000 to 50,000 clones, roughly 92% occurring once. This clone occurred once. This chain uses TRBV7-8 with TRBJ2-1; 11 bases fit TRBD2. The receptor comes from a female donor with multiple sclerosis, enrolled in a pregnancy study. The input for sequencing was CD4+ T cells from peripheral blood mononuclear cells, taken in the first trimester of pregnancy. The CDR3 DNA reads as TGTGCCAGCAGCTCCACTAGCGGGAGTGTAAATGAGCAGTTCTTC. Translated, it gives CASSSTSGSVNEQFF.